The subject of this entry is one TCR beta chain. This specimen comes from a study of blood T cell repertoires in COVID-19. Study-level background: Acute and convalescent COVID-19 samples came from the United States, Italy and Spain. The analysed material was cDNA or gDNA that came from T cells, B-cell-depleted T cells, or PBMCs.

Per the authors' pipeline: For nucleated cells, counts were estimated from reference gene primer amplification. The protocol was immunoSEQ multiplex PCR, while the TCRdb copy is restricted to in-frame clones and leaves out a portion. For V, J and clone size, that table is used; D and trimming come from the DNA. The profile shows about 200,000 clones, 89% of them singletons. V was pared by 5 bases and J by 1 base, with 14 bases between. The germline gives CDR1 SEHNR, CDR2 FQNEAQ (reference sequence). The CDR3 has 15 amino acids. This TCR was sampled from a man in his 60s who had recovered from COVID-19. The sample was peripheral blood. This chain links TRBV7-9 with TRBJ1-2, with a weak D call TRBD1 (6 bases). The DNA of the CDR3 is TGTGCCAGCAGCGTCCGGGACAACTTTAACTATGGCTACACCTTC. The encoded protein is CASSVRDNFNYGYTF.